This T cell receptor beta chain was profiled in a study of a mutant IDH1 vaccine in newly diagnosed glioma. Across the study: Treated patients had a mean age of approximately 41 years and a sex split that was roughly 62% male and 37.5% female. Prior therapy was radiotherapy, temozolomide, or both; most received both. The study, taken as a whole, reports: Researchers report vaccine-induced immune responses in 80% to 95% of patients. Pseudoprogression seemed unlinked to shifts in top peripheral T cell clonotypes.

Sequencing was performed with immunoSEQ multiplex PCR; in TCRdb, only in-frame clones are kept and a portion is missing. Among some 21,000 clones, under 85% were seen once, and the ten largest hold about 5%. The time point is: baseline, week 1 (first vaccination visit). This sample's treatment: pre-vaccination baseline after standard-of-care therapy. A remark on this clone: Its specificity is unknown.

The length of the CDR3 is 17 residues. Germline V CDR1 and CDR2: SGHAT, FQNNGV. V lost 4 bases and J lost 0, with 19 bases in between. The sample was PBMCs, taken from a glioma patient treated with radiotherapy, temozolomide or both. V usage is TRBV11-2 and J usage is TRBJ2-7; D could derive from TRBD1 or TRBD2 (6 bases each). The clonotype comes from a man in his forties with glioma. The DNA of the CDR3 is TGTGCCAGCAGCTCGGCCTTACAGGGAGGTCCCTCCTACGAGCAGTACTTC. Its translation is CASSSALQGGPSYEQYF.